This T cell receptor beta chain was obtained from a study of cytomegalovirus exposure and HLA in healthy donors. Study conclusions and caveats: An Asian-associated ancestry cluster reportedly showed fewer N-insertions than the approximately 650-donor mean in a later analysis.

This clone was seen just once. Its matching antigen is unknown. Primers included in the PCR were 60 Vbeta and 13 Jbeta primers. Generated by immunoSEQ multiplex PCR, the TCRdb table keeps only in-frame clones and is missing some. The sample has some 140,000 clones, roughly 80% seen once; the top ten hold around 10%. Trimming left V 6 bases short and J 4 bases short, with 12 bases between. The CDR3 is made up of 14 amino acids. In germline, CDR1 is MNHNS, CDR2 SASEGT. This chain uses TRBV6-1 with TRBJ1-4, with D unclear. The sequenced material came from PBMCs. The receptor was isolated from a woman aged 45-65 years in good health and CMV-seropositive. DNA of the CDR3: TGTGCCAGCAGGCTGGACTCGAATAATGAAAAACTGTTTTTT. Its protein is CASRLDSNNEKLFF.